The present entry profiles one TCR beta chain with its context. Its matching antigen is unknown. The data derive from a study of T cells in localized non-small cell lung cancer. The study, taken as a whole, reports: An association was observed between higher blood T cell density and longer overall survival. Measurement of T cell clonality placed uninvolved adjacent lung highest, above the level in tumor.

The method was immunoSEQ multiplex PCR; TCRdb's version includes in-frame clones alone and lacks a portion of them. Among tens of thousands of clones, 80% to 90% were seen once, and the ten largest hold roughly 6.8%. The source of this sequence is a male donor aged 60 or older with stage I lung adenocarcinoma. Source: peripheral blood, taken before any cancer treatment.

As DNA, the CDR3 is TGTGCCAGCAGCCCCGGGACAGGGGCGCGAGGGGCTGACACCATATATTTT. This translates into CASSPGTGARGADTIYF. The V gene is TRBV5-6, the J gene TRBJ1-3; 10 bases line up with TRBD1. The CDR3 spans 17 residues. The junction had 15 bases not matched to a gene; V was cut back by 4 bases and J by 8 bases. The germline gives CDR1 SGHDT, CDR2 YYEEEE.